A selection of T cell receptor beta chains follows, all from one sample in a study of blood T cell repertoires in COVID-19. TCRdb's table, derived via immunoSEQ multiplex PCR, lists solely in-frame clones and lacks some. The sample includes approximately 100,000 clones, approximately 92% of them seen just once. Sequencing input: peripheral blood. These receptors originate from a man between 65 and 85 years old with acute or convalescent COVID-19. CDR3s include the opening cysteine and the closing phenylalanine or tryptophan. Fields, in order: clone size, V gene, D gene, J gene, CDR3 DNA, CDR3 protein. The D gene is left open where the match is weak. The listing skips clone size in some rows; elsewhere it reads once, few, many or a size class.

clone_size: -
v_call: TRBV2
d_call: TRBD1
j_call: TRBJ1-2
cdr3_nt: TGTGCCAGCAGAAATGCGGACAGGGCCTACACCTTC
cdr3_aa: CASRNADRAYTF

clone_size: -
v_call: TRBV5-4
d_call: TRBD1
j_call: TRBJ2-7
cdr3_nt: TGTGCCAGCACGAGGACAGGGGTTGGCGAGCAGTACTTC
cdr3_aa: CASTRTGVGEQYF

clone_size: -
v_call: TRBV5-4
d_call: -
j_call: TRBJ2-1
cdr3_nt: TGTGCCAGCAGCCCCTCGACTAGGAATGAGCAGTTCTTC
cdr3_aa: CASSPSTRNEQFF

clone_size: once
v_call: TRBV5-1
d_call: -
j_call: TRBJ1-3
cdr3_nt: TGCGCCAGCAGCTTGCGCCCCACGTGGGGCTCGGGAAACACCATATATTTT
cdr3_aa: CASSLRPTWGSGNTIYF

clone_size: -
v_call: TRBV5-1
d_call: -
j_call: TRBJ2-7
cdr3_nt: TGCGCCAGCAGCTTGGGGTACGGAGGACGCTACGAGCAGTACTTC
cdr3_aa: CASSLGYGGRYEQYF

clone_size: -
v_call: TRBV4-3
d_call: TRBD2
j_call: TRBJ2-7
cdr3_nt: TGCGCCAGCAGCCAGGAGAGCGGGAAGGGTTACGAGCAGTACTTC
cdr3_aa: CASSQESGKGYEQYF

clone_size: -
v_call: TRBV18
d_call: TRBD1
j_call: TRBJ1-4
cdr3_nt: TGTGCCAGCTCACCTGGACAGGGAGGGGAAAAACTGTTTTTT
cdr3_aa: CASSPGQGGEKLFF

clone_size: -
v_call: TRBV5-1
d_call: -
j_call: TRBJ2-7
cdr3_nt: TGCGCCAGCAAGCCTTCAGGGTACTACGAGCAGTACTTC
cdr3_aa: CASKPSGYYEQYF

clone_size: -
v_call: TRBV19
d_call: -
j_call: TRBJ1-4
cdr3_nt: TGTGCCAGTAGACGCGAGAACAGTCCCCTTAGAGATGAAAAACTGTTTTTT
cdr3_aa: CASRRENSPLRDEKLFF

clone_size: -
v_call: TRBV27
d_call: TRBD1
j_call: TRBJ1-5
cdr3_nt: TGTGCCAGCAGTCACAGGGGAATAGAGCCCCAGCATTTT
cdr3_aa: CASSHRGIEPQHF

clone_size: -
v_call: TRBV11-2
d_call: TRBD1
j_call: TRBJ1-6
cdr3_nt: TGTGCCAGCAGCTGGGGCGGACAGGGTGGGGCGTCACCCCTCCACTTT
cdr3_aa: CASSWGGQGGASPLHF

clone_size: -
v_call: TRBV24-1
d_call: TRBD2
j_call: TRBJ2-5
cdr3_nt: TGTGCCACCAGTGAAGCAGCGGGAGGGCAAGAGACCCAGTACTTC
cdr3_aa: CATSEAAGGQETQYF

clone_size: -
v_call: TRBV5-1
d_call: TRBD1
j_call: TRBJ2-7
cdr3_nt: TGCGCCAGCAGCTTGGCAGGGGGCTCCTACGAGCAGTACTTC
cdr3_aa: CASSLAGGSYEQYF

clone_size: -
v_call: TRBV5-5
d_call: TRBD2
j_call: TRBJ2-2
cdr3_nt: TGTGCCAGCAGCTTGGTATCACTAGCGGGAACGAACACCGGGGAGCTGTTTTTT
cdr3_aa: CASSLVSLAGTNTGELFF

clone_size: -
v_call: TRBV7-8
d_call: -
j_call: TRBJ1-1
cdr3_nt: TGTGCCAGCAGCTTAATTACAGGGACCCAAAAAGCTTTCTTT
cdr3_aa: CASSLITGTQKAFF

clone_size: -
v_call: TRBV28
d_call: -
j_call: TRBJ1-2
cdr3_nt: TGTGCCAGCACCCAGGGGAACTATGGCTACACCTTC
cdr3_aa: CASTQGNYGYTF

clone_size: -
v_call: TRBV6-5
d_call: TRBD1
j_call: TRBJ1-1
cdr3_nt: TGTGCCAGCAGTCGGCGGAACCAGGGGGCCACTGAAGCTTTCTTT
cdr3_aa: CASSRRNQGATEAFF

clone_size: once
v_call: TRBV5-5
d_call: -
j_call: TRBJ2-2
cdr3_nt: TGTGCCAGCAGCTTGAGAGAGACCGGGGAGCTGTTTTTT
cdr3_aa: CASSLRETGELFF

clone_size: -
v_call: TRBV19
d_call: -
j_call: TRBJ1-2
cdr3_nt: TGTGCCAGTACCGACAGTCGTTATGGCTACACCTTC
cdr3_aa: CASTDSRYGYTF

clone_size: -
v_call: TRBV12-3/TRBV12-4
d_call: TRBD1
j_call: TRBJ2-1
cdr3_nt: TGTGCCAGCAGTCCAACAGGGGGCAATGAGCAGTTCTTC
cdr3_aa: CASSPTGGNEQFF

clone_size: -
v_call: TRBV5-1
d_call: -
j_call: TRBJ1-6
cdr3_nt: TGCGCCAGCAGCTTGGGCGGGGGGCGATTCTATAATTCACCCCTCCACTTT
cdr3_aa: CASSLGGGRFYNSPLHF

clone_size: -
v_call: TRBV28
d_call: -
j_call: TRBJ1-2
cdr3_nt: TGTGCCAGCAGTTTACGGGGGGCAGGGGGCTACACCTTC
cdr3_aa: CASSLRGAGGYTF

clone_size: -
v_call: TRBV5-4
d_call: TRBD2
j_call: TRBJ2-1
cdr3_nt: TGTGCCAGCAGCTTGCTAGCGGGAGGGTACAATGAGCAGTTCTTC
cdr3_aa: CASSLLAGGYNEQFF

clone_size: -
v_call: TRBV5-1
d_call: -
j_call: TRBJ2-3
cdr3_nt: TGCGCCAGCAGCTTGGACGGGGGGCCATGGGATACGCAGTATTTT
cdr3_aa: CASSLDGGPWDTQYF

clone_size: -
v_call: TRBV12-3/TRBV12-4
d_call: -
j_call: TRBJ1-6
cdr3_nt: TGTGCCAGCAGATCTACACAGGGTCCACCCCTCCACTTT
cdr3_aa: CASRSTQGPPLHF

clone_size: -
v_call: TRBV6-5
d_call: -
j_call: TRBJ2-2
cdr3_nt: TGTGCCGGCAGTCGGACAGCCGGGGAGCTGTTTTTT
cdr3_aa: CAGSRTAGELFF

clone_size: -
v_call: TRBV10-1
d_call: -
j_call: TRBJ1-5
cdr3_nt: TGCGCCAGCAGTGGAGGCAATAGCAATCAGCCCCAGCATTTT
cdr3_aa: CASSGGNSNQPQHF

clone_size: -
v_call: TRBV4-1
d_call: TRBD1
j_call: TRBJ2-7
cdr3_nt: TGCGCCAGCAGCCAGTCCCCCGGGACAGGGGGAAACGAGCAGTACTTC
cdr3_aa: CASSQSPGTGGNEQYF

clone_size: -
v_call: TRBV3-1/TRBV3-2
d_call: TRBD2
j_call: TRBJ2-7
cdr3_nt: TGTGCCAGCAGCCAAGATCGGGGGAGGGAACAGCAGTACTTC
cdr3_aa: CASSQDRGREQQYF

clone_size: -
v_call: TRBV18
d_call: TRBD1
j_call: TRBJ1-3
cdr3_nt: TGTGCCAGCTCACCTGGACAGGGCTACACCATATATTTT
cdr3_aa: CASSPGQGYTIYF

clone_size: -
v_call: TRBV30
d_call: -
j_call: TRBJ1-2
cdr3_nt: TGTGCCTGGAGCGCGGGGGGTAGCTATGGCTACACCTTC
cdr3_aa: CAWSAGGSYGYTF

clone_size: -
v_call: TRBV7-9
d_call: -
j_call: TRBJ1-3
cdr3_nt: TGTGCCAGCAGCTCCCCAACCTCCCCGACAGTGTTATCTGGAAACACCATATATTTT
cdr3_aa: CASSSPTSPTVLSGNTIYF

clone_size: -
v_call: TRBV20-1
d_call: -
j_call: TRBJ2-3
cdr3_nt: TGCAGTGCTAGTCGTGCAGTCACAGATACGCAGTATTTT
cdr3_aa: CSASRAVTDTQYF

clone_size: -
v_call: TRBV14
d_call: TRBD2
j_call: TRBJ2-3
cdr3_nt: TGTGCCAGCAGCCAAGCCCTAGCGGGAGTTATAGATACGCAGTATTTT
cdr3_aa: CASSQALAGVIDTQYF

clone_size: -
v_call: TRBV4-1
d_call: TRBD1
j_call: TRBJ2-6
cdr3_nt: TGCGCCAGCAGCCAAGATGTAGGGGACAGGGGACCTTCTGGGGCCAACGTCCTGACTTTC
cdr3_aa: CASSQDVGDRGPSGANVLTF

clone_size: -
v_call: TRBV19
d_call: -
j_call: TRBJ1-4
cdr3_nt: TGTGCCACCCGGGGGTCGAGTGAAAAACTGTTTTTT
cdr3_aa: CATRGSSEKLFF

clone_size: -
v_call: TRBV27
d_call: -
j_call: TRBJ1-5
cdr3_nt: TGTGCCAGCAGACAGCGCAATCAGCCCCAGCATTTT
cdr3_aa: CASRQRNQPQHF

clone_size: -
v_call: TRBV7-9
d_call: -
j_call: TRBJ1-4
cdr3_nt: TGTGCCAGCAGCTTAGGGGGGACTGGAGAAAAACTGTTTTTT
cdr3_aa: CASSLGGTGEKLFF

clone_size: once
v_call: TRBV6-6
d_call: -
j_call: TRBJ1-1
cdr3_nt: TGTGCCAGCAGTTACAATCAGGGGAGCACTGAAGCTTTCTTT
cdr3_aa: CASSYNQGSTEAFF